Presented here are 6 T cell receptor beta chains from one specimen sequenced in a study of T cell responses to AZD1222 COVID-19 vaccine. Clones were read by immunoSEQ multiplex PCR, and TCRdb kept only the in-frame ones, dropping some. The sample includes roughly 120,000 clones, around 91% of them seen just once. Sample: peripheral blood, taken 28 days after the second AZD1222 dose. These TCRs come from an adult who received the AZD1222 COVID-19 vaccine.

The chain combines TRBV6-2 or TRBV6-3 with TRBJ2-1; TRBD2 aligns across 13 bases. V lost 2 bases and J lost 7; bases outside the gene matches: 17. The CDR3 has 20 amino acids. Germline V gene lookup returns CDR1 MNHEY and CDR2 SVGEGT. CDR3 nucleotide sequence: TGTGCCAGCAGTTACCTGGACAGGGGGGGACTAGCGGGATTGGGGAATGAGCAGTTCTTC. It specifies CASSYLDRGGLAGLGNEQFF.

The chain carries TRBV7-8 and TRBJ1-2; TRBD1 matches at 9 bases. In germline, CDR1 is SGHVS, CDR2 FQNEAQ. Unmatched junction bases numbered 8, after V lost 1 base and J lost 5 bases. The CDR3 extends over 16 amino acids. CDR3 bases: TGTGCCAGCAGCTTAGGTACAGGGGGCTGGGAATATGGCTACACCTTC. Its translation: CASSLGTGGWEYGYTF.

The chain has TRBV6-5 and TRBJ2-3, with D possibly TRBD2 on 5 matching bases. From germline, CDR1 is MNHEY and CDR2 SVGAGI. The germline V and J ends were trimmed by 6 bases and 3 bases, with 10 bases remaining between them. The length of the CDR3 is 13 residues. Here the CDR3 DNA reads TGTGCCAGCAGCCCCGGACTGACAGATACGCAGTATTTT. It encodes CASSPGLTDTQYF.

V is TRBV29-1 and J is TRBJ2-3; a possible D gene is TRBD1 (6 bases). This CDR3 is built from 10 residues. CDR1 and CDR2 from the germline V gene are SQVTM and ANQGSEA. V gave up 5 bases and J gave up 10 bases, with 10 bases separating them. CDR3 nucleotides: TGCAGCGTTTCGAGACAGGCGCAGTATTTT. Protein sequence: CSVSRQAQYF.

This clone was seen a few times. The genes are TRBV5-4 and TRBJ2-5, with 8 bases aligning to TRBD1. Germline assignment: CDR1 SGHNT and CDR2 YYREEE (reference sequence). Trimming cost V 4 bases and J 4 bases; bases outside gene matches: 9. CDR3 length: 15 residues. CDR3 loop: CASSPSRGLGETQYF. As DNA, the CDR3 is TGTGCCAGCAGCCCCTCCAGGGGGCTGGGAGAGACCCAGTACTTC.

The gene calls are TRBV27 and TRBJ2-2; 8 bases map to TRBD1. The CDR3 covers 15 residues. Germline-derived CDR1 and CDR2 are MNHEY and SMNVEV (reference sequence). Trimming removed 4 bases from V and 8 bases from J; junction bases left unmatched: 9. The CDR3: CASSWTGRRRGELFF. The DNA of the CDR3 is TGTGCCAGCAGTTGGACAGGGCGGCGTCGAGGGGAGCTGTTTTTT.